Described below is a single TCR beta chain sequence and its context. Its antigen remains unknown. The data derive from a study of shared clonotypes between healthy human individuals. Study results and caveats: Large sequencing depth failed to make sorted-subset sequencing complete, rarefaction showed. Against clonotypes common to all four donors, non-shared ones had lower generation probabilities.

The data were produced by immunoSEQ multiplex PCR, yet TCRdb's version contains in-frame clones alone and is incomplete. The table lists 1.5 million to 2.5 million clones, over 85% of them singletons. In the naive CD8 group, cells lacked CD45RO and were positively selected for CCR7, so terminally differentiated effector memory CD45RA+ cells were left out. This TCR came from a man younger than 35 in good health. Source material: naive CD8+ T cells sorted from blood.

The CDR3 sequence: CASSPWGYNEQFF. CDR3 nucleotides: TGCGCCAGCAGCCCGTGGGGGTACAATGAGCAGTTCTTC. J is TRBJ2-1 and V is TRBV4-1; perhaps D is TRBD1 or TRBD2 (5 bases each). Germline V gene lookup returns CDR1 MGHRA and CDR2 YSYEKL. The length of the CDR3 is 13 residues. V gave up 4 bases and J gave up 4 bases, with 8 bases separating them.